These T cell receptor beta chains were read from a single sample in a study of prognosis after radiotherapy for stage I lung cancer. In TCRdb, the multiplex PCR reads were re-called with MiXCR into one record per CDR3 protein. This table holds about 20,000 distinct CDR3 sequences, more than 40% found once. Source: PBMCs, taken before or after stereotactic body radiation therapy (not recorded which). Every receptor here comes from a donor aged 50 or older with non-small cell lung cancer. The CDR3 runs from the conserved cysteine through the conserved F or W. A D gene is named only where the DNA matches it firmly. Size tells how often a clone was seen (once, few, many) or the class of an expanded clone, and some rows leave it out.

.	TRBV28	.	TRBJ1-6	TGTGCCAGCAGGCTTGAGACAGGCAACTATAATTCACCCCTCCACTTT	CASRLETGNYNSPLHF
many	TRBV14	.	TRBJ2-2	TGTGCCAGCAGCCGCAGGCAGAACACCGGGGAGCTGTTTTTT	CASSRRQNTGELFF
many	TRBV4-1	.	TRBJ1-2	TGCGCCAGCAGCCCTAGGGGGTACTATGGCTACACCTTC	CASSPRGYYGYTF
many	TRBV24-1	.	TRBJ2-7	TGTGCCACCGGGGGTGGTGTTCCCTACGAGCAGTACTTC	CATGGGVPYEQYF
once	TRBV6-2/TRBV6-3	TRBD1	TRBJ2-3	TGTGCCAGCGGTGCAAAAGCAGGGGGCCCGGATACGCAGTATTTT	CASGAKAGGPDTQYF
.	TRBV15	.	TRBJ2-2	TGTGCCACCAGCAGAGGTGGGATAACGAACACCGGGGAGCTGTTTTTT	CATSRGGITNTGELFF
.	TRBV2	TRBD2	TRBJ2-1	TGTGCCAGCATCCTTGGCGGGAGGGCCGTTAATGAGCAGTTCTTC	CASILGGRAVNEQFF
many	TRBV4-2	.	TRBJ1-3	TGTGCCAGCAGCCAAGCCCTCGGGAGATTTATCTCTGGAAACACCATATATTTT	CASSQALGRFISGNTIYF
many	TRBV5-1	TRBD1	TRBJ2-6	TGCGCCAGCAGCCTGACAGGGGGCTCCTCTGGGGCCAACGTCCTGACTTTC	CASSLTGGSSGANVLTF
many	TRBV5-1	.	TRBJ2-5	TGCGCCAGCAGCTTGGACAGGCGGCGCGAGACCCAGTACTTC	CASSLDRRRETQYF
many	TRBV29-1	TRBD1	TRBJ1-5	TGCAGCGTATCCCCGCCAGGGGGCGGTCAGCCCCAGCATTTT	CSVSPPGGGQPQHF
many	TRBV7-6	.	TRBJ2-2	TGTGCCAGCAGCTTAGAGCCTAGCAACACCGGGGAGCTGTTTTTT	CASSLEPSNTGELFF
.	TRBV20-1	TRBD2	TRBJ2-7	TGCAGTGCAAGAGATCCCGGGACTACCTCCTACGAGCAGTACTTC	CSARDPGTTSYEQYF
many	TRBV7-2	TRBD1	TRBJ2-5	TGTGCCAGCAGCTTAGAAGCTCGGACAGGGGGCTTCAGGTACTTC	CASSLEARTGGFRYF
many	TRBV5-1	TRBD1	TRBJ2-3	TGCGCCAGCAGCTATGGACAGGGGGCGATGGATACGCAGTATTTT	CASSYGQGAMDTQYF
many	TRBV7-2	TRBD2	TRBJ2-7	TGTGCCAGCAGCGTCGGGACTAGCGACCTCTACGAGCAGTACTTC	CASSVGTSDLYEQYF
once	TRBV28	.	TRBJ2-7	TGTGCCAGCAGTTGGGGGCTGATATCCTACGAGCAGTACTTC	CASSWGLISYEQYF
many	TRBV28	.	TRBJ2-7	TGTGCCAGCAGTGGACTACCGGACCGCACCTACGAGCAGTACTTC	CASSGLPDRTYEQYF
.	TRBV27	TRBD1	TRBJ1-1	TGTGCCAGCAGTCCACAGGGGGACACTGAAGCTTTCTTT	CASSPQGDTEAFF
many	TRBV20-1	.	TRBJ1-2	TGCAGTGCTAGACAGACTCGGGGCTACACCTTC	CSARQTRGYTF
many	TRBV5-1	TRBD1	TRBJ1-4	TGCGCCAGCACCGACCCCGGACAGGGACGGGAAAAACTGTTTTTT	CASTDPGQGREKLFF
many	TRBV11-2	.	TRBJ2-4	TGTGCCAGCAGCTCCCGGCTAGCCAAAAACATTCAGTACTTC	CASSSRLAKNIQYF
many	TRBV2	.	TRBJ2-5	TGTGCCAGCACACCAGGGCGTCAAGAGACCCAGTACTTC	CASTPGRQETQYF
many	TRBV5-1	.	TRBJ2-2	TGCGCCAGCAGCTTAGACCCAACCGGGGGGGAGCTGTTTTTT	CASSLDPTGGELFF
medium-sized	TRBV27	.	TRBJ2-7	TGTGCCAGCAGCCTCGGACAGTCCTACGAGCAGTACTTC	CASSLGQSYEQYF
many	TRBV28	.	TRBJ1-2	TGTGCCAGCAGTTTATGGGCGGAAAACTATGGCTACACCTTC	CASSLWAENYGYTF
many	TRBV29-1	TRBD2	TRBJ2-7	TGCAGCGTTGAAGATACGGGAGGCCCCTACGAGCAGTACTTC	CSVEDTGGPYEQYF
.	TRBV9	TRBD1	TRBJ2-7	TGTGCCAGCAGCCCGCGAGGTCAGGGGGCTTACGAGCAGTACTTC	CASSPRGQGAYEQYF
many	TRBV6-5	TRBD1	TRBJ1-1	TGTGCCAGCAGTTTCACAGGGGACACTGAAGCTTTCTTT	CASSFTGDTEAFF
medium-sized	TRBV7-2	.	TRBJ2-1	TGTGCCAGCAGCTTATATACGGGGGCGATTTACAATGAGCAGTTCTTC	CASSLYTGAIYNEQFF
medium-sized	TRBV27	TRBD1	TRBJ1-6	TGTGCCAGCAGCCGCGTGGCGAGGGGGCATAATTCACCCCTCCACTTT	CASSRVARGHNSPLHF
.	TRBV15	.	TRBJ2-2	TGTGCCACCAGCACTACGACAGACTACTTTTCCGGGGAGCTGTTTTTT	CATSTTTDYFSGELFF
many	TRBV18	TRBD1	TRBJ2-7	TGTGCCAGCTCACCGGGTGGGACAGGGATCTACGAGCAGTACTTC	CASSPGGTGIYEQYF
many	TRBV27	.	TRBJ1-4	TGTGCCAGCAGTTGGGGAGTCGGGACCCCGGAGGTGGAAAAACTGTTTTTT	CASSWGVGTPEVEKLFF
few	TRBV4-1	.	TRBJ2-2	TGCGCCAGCAGCCAAGGGATGTCAGAGCTGTTTTTT	CASSQGMSELFF
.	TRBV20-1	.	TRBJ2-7	TGCAGTGCTATTGGGGGGGCCCTTCCCTACGAGCAGTACTTC	CSAIGGALPYEQYF
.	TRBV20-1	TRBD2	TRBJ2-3	TGCAGTGCTCACGTTCCCGGGACTACTGTTGATACGCAGTATTTT	CSAHVPGTTVDTQYF
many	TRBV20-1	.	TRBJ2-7	TGCAGTGCTAGCCGGTCCGGCAGGAGCTACGAGCAGTACTTC	CSASRSGRSYEQYF
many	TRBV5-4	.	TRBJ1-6	TGTGCCAGCAGCTTGGACGGCTCAAGCTCCTATAATTCACCCCTCCACTTT	CASSLDGSSSYNSPLHF
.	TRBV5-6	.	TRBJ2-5	TGTGCCAGCGGAGGATTCGGCGGGATAGGCGAGACCCAGTACTTC	CASGGFGGIGETQYF
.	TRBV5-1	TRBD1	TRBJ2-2	TGCGCCAGCAGCTTATCTCCCGGGACAGGGAACACCGGGGAGCTGTTTTTT	CASSLSPGTGNTGELFF
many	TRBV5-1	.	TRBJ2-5	TGCGCCAGCAGACTAGGGGGGGGCGAAGAGACCCAGTACTTC	CASRLGGGEETQYF
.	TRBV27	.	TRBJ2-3	TGTGCCAGCGGTTTTTGCCTCCAAACGTATACGCAGTATTTT	CASGFCLQTYTQYF
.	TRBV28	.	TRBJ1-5	TGTGCCAGCAGACCAGACAGCCCAAATCAGCCCCAGCATTTT	CASRPDSPNQPQHF
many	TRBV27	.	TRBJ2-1	TGTGCCAGCAGTTTATCGTTGGGGCAGGCCAACGATGAGCAGTTCTTC	CASSLSLGQANDEQFF
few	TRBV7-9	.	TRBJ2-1	TGTGCCAGCAGCTTAAGTAGCTTGTACAATGAGCAGTTCTTC	CASSLSSLYNEQFF
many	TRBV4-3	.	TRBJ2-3	TGCGCCAGCAGCCAAGAAAAGGGATCTAGCACAGATACGCAGTATTTT	CASSQEKGSSTDTQYF
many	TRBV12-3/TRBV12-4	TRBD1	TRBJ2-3	TGTGCCAGCAGTCACTTATATATTCCGGGACAGAGACACCAAGGAGACACAGATACGCAGTATTTT	CASSHLYIPGQRHQGDTDTQYF
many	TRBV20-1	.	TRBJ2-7	TGCAGTGCTAGCGGGGTCAGGGAGACCTACGAGCAGTACTTC	CSASGVRETYEQYF